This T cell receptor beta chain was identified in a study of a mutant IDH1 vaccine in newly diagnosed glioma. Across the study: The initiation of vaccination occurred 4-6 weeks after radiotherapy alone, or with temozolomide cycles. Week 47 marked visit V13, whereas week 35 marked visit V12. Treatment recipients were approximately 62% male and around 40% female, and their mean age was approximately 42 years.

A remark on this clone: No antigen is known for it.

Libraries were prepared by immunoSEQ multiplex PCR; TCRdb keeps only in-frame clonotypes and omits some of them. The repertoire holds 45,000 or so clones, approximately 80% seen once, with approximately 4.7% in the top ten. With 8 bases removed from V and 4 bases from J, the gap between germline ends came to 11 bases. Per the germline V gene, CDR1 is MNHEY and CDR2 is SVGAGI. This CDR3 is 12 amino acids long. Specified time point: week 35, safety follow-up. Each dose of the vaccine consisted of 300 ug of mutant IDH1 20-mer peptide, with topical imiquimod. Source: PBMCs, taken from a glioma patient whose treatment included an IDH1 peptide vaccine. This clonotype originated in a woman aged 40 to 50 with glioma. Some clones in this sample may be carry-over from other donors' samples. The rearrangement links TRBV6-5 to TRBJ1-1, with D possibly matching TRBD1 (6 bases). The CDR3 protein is CASRLGGTEAFF. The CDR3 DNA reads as TGTGCCAGCCGCTTAGGGGGCACTGAAGCTTTCTTT.